The 28 T cell receptor beta chains below all came from one sample that was sequenced in a study of blood T cell repertoires in COVID-19. Some clones are missing from TCRdb's copy, which holds only in-frame ones; the method was immunoSEQ multiplex PCR. The table includes approximately 90,000 clones, 65% to 80% detected once. Source material: peripheral blood. These TCRs come from a human donor in a cohort sampled during active COVID-19.

This clone has more than one count but fewer than ten. The chain links TRBV4-3 to TRBJ2-7; 8 bases map to TRBD1. Trimming cost V 1 base and J 0 bases; bases outside gene matches: 17. The germline gives CDR1 LGHNA, CDR2 YSLEER. The CDR3 is made up of 20 amino acids. The CDR3 DNA reads TGCGCCAGCAGCCAAGCCTACGGGGGCAGGGGGCGAACTTACTCCTACGAGCAGTACTTC. As protein: CASSQAYGGRGRTYSYEQYF.

J is TRBJ1-2 and V is TRBV5-1, with D hard to call. Germline V CDR1 and CDR2: SGHRS, YFSETQ. CDR3 length: 15 residues. The V gene lost 3 bases and the J gene lost 8 bases, with 20 bases spanning the gap. CDR3: CASSSGLPATFGYTF. In DNA, the CDR3 is TGCGCCAGCAGCTCGGGGTTACCCGCTACCTTCGGCTACACCTTC.

CDR3 protein: CASRQTSGDYNEQFF. In DNA, the CDR3 is TGTGCCAGCAGACAAACTAGCGGGGACTACAATGAGCAGTTCTTC. This chain links TRBV2 with TRBJ2-1; 10 bases align to TRBD2. The germline V gene has CDR1 SNHLY and CDR2 FYNNEI. V trimming: 6 bases; J trimming: 3 bases; junction bases outside the gene matches: 5. The CDR3 totals 15 residues.

This clone was seen more than once but under ten times. The V gene is TRBV28, the J gene TRBJ1-4, with TRBD1 identical over 7 bases. The J segment lost 10 bases and the V segment lost 6 bases, leaving 8 bases of the junction unmatched. CDR3 size: 13 residues. Germline CDR1 MDHEN, CDR2 SYDVKM. The CDR3 DNA reads TGTGCCAGCAGACCCGGACAGGATGTAAAACTGTTTTTT. Translated, it gives CASRPGQDVKLFF.

This clone was observed a single time. In DNA form, the CDR3 reads TGCGCCAGCAGCCCCTCGACAGGTAGAATCTCTGGGGCCAACGTCCTGACTTTC. This gives the protein CASSPSTGRISGANVLTF. The gene calls are TRBV4-3 and TRBJ2-6, with a weak D call TRBD1 (6 bases). Germline CDR1 and CDR2: LGHNA and YSLEER. V was shortened by 4 bases and J by 0 bases, with 16 bases between the two germline ends. The CDR3 is made up of 18 amino acids.

The chain is built from TRBV2 and TRBJ2-1; a weak D match, TRBD1 (6 bases). V was clipped by 3 bases and J by 9 bases, with 15 bases between them. Germline CDR1 is SNHLY and CDR2 is FYNNEI. The CDR3 has 14 amino acids. The CDR3 protein is CASSDPLRGAEQFF. CDR3 coding DNA: TGTGCCAGCAGTGACCCCCTCAGGGGAGCTGAGCAGTTCTTC.

The V and J genes are TRBV28 and TRBJ2-7; the match to TRBD2 covers 11 bases. Germline V gene data show CDR1 as MDHEN and CDR2 as SYDVKM. V trimming: 5 bases; J trimming: 4 bases; junction bases outside the gene matches: 4. The CDR3 extends over 14 amino acids. This CDR3 reads CASSQGLAVYEQYF. The CDR3 bases are TGTGCCAGCAGTCAGGGACTAGCGGTTTACGAGCAGTACTTC.

J is TRBJ1-2 and V is TRBV4-1; TRBD1 is a possible D gene (5 bases). The CDR3 runs 16 residues. Per germline, CDR1 MGHRA and CDR2 YSYEKL. V was pared by 0 bases and J by 4 bases, with 15 bases between. CDR3 sequence reads: CASSQDRKWTSYGYTF. In DNA, the CDR3 is TGCGCCAGCAGCCAAGATCGGAAGTGGACATCCTATGGCTACACCTTC.

In its sample, this clone was seen once. This chain links TRBV4-1 with TRBJ2-7; 8 nucleotides match TRBD2. V shed 4 bases, J shed 4 bases, and the junction held 9 bases outside the gene matches. Germline V gives CDR1 MGHRA, CDR2 YSYEKL. This CDR3 region has 15 residues. The CDR3 region has the DNA TGCGCCAGCAGCCGAACCGGGACTAGAGGGTACGAGCAGTACTTC. It yields the protein CASSRTGTRGYEQYF.

V usage is TRBV28 and J usage is TRBJ2-1; TRBD1 matches 7 bases. J was trimmed by 4 bases and V by 1 base; bases with no gene match: 7. From germline, CDR1 is MDHEN and CDR2 SYDVKM. The CDR3 extends over 16 amino acids. The DNA for the CDR3 is TGTGCCAGCAGTTTATTTAAGGGACAGAAGTACAATGAGCAGTTCTTC. This codes for CASSLFKGQKYNEQFF.

CDR3 in amino acids: CASSPETSGPLFNEQFF. Written as DNA, the CDR3 is TGTGCCAGCAGTCCCGAGACTAGCGGGCCCTTATTCAATGAGCAGTTCTTC. V gene TRBV28 combines with J gene TRBJ2-1; 10 nucleotides agree with TRBD2. The trim removed 5 bases at V and 6 bases at J, leaving 13 bases unmatched. The CDR3 sequence is 17 residues long. Per the germline V gene, CDR1 is MDHEN and CDR2 is SYDVKM.

The rearrangement uses TRBV5-4 and TRBJ2-3, with a weak D call TRBD2 (6 bases). Germline loops: CDR1 SGHNT, CDR2 YYREEE (reference sequence). CDR3 length: 15 amino acids. Between the trimmed V and J ends, which lost 0 bases and 0 bases, there was a span of 8 bases. The CDR3 DNA reads as TGTGCCAGCAGCTTGGAAGGGACTAGCACAGATACGCAGTATTTT. Protein: CASSLEGTSTDTQYF. Drawing the rest from reference TRBV5-4 and TRBJ2-3, the complete variable domain is ETGVTQSPTHLIKTRGQQVTLRCSSQSGHNTVSWYQQALGQGPQFIFQYYREEENGRGNFPPRFSGLQFPNYSSELNVNALELDDSALYLCASSLEGTSTDTQYFGPGTRLTVL.

Here the CDR3 DNA reads TGTGCCAGCAGCCGGACAGGGGGCCGGACAGATACGCAGTATTTT. Residues: CASSRTGGRTDTQYF. The V call is TRBV9, the J call TRBJ2-3; 11 bases match TRBD1. J gave up 3 bases and V 4 bases, and 4 bases lay outside the gene matches. The germline CDR1 and CDR2 sequences are SGDLS and YYNGEE. The CDR3 loop spans 15 amino acids.

The chain couples TRBV20-1 to TRBJ1-2; no definite D call. The germline gives CDR1 DFQATT, CDR2 SNEGSKA (reference sequence). The CDR3 extends over 11 amino acids. V lost 3 bases to trimming and J lost 2 bases, with 4 bases between them. CDR3 sequence (DNA): TGCAGTGCTAGTCCGAACTATGGCTACACCTTC. Amino acids: CSASPNYGYTF.

V usage is TRBV14 and J usage is TRBJ2-7, with 11 bases identical to TRBD2. The germline V gene encodes CDR1 SGHDN and CDR2 FVKESK. This CDR3 has 21 amino acids. With V trimmed by 4 bases and J by 0 bases, 20 bases remained unmatched. CDR3 in DNA: TGTGCCAGCAGCCGCTACAGGGCGAGGACTAGCGGGCGACCGAGCTCCTACGAGCAGTACTTC. Translated: CASSRYRARTSGRPSSYEQYF.

The chain has TRBV5-1 and TRBJ2-2; D perhaps matches TRBD2 (6 bases). V dropped 2 bases and J dropped 1 base, with 9 bases sitting between them. Germline loops: CDR1 SGHRS, CDR2 YFSETQ. The CDR3 has 15 residues. The CDR3 sequence is CASSLGGWNTGELFF. Here the CDR3 DNA reads TGCGCCAGCAGCTTAGGAGGGTGGAACACCGGGGAGCTGTTTTTT. Filled out from reference TRBV5-1 and TRBJ2-2, the complete variable domain reads KAGVTQTPRYLIKTRGQQVTLSCSPISGHRSVSWYQQTPGQGLQFLFEYFSETQRNKGNFPGRFSGRQFSNSRSEMNVSTLELGDSALYLCASSLGGWNTGELFFGEGSRLTVL.

The chain combines TRBV5-1 with TRBJ2-2; 7 nucleotides line up with TRBD2. In germline, CDR1 is SGHRS, CDR2 YFSETQ. V shed 3 bases, J shed 1 base, and the junction held 18 bases outside the gene matches. This CDR3 comprises 20 residues. CDR3 in DNA: TGCGCCAGCAGCTCGGGACTGAGAGACAAAACTAGCGTGAACACCGGGGAGCTGTTTTTT. Its translation is CASSSGLRDKTSVNTGELFF.

The chain links TRBV7-8 to TRBJ1-1, with 10 bases identical to TRBD1. This CDR3 is built from 15 residues. V trimming: 4 bases; J trimming: 5 bases; junction bases outside the gene matches: 7. CDR1 and CDR2 (germline): SGHVS, FQNEAQ. CDR3 amino acids: CASSSGTGVLTEAFF. The CDR3 nucleotides read TGTGCCAGCAGCTCCGGGACAGGGGTACTGACTGAAGCTTTCTTT.

This chain connects TRBV6-5 to TRBJ1-5; D is perhaps TRBD1 (6 bases). In germline, CDR1 is MNHEY, CDR2 SVGAGI. V shed 6 bases and J shed 15 bases, with 27 bases lying between them. This CDR3 contains 15 residues. The CDR3 loop reads CASRNRALTLSGWHF. CDR3 in DNA: TGTGCCAGCAGAAACAGGGCCCTCACATTATCAGGTTGGCATTTT.

The chain uses TRBV6-5 and TRBJ2-5; perhaps TRBD1 as D (6 bases). The germline CDR1 and CDR2 sequences are MNHEY and SVGAGI. V lost 2 bases, J lost 6 bases, and 10 bases lay in between. The CDR3 has 13 amino acids. CDR3 nucleotide sequence: TGTGCCAGCAGTTACCAACAGGGACAGACCCAGTACTTC. Its protein is CASSYQQGQTQYF.

The table lists this clone with a count of one. This chain joins TRBV4-3 and TRBJ2-7; 8 bases align to TRBD1. V was pared by 4 bases and J by 1 base, with 9 bases of the junction left unmatched. This CDR3 has 16 residues. Germline CDR1 LGHNA, CDR2 YSLEER. CDR3 protein: CASSRELTGGSYEQYF. The CDR3 coding sequence is TGCGCCAGCAGCCGAGAGTTAACAGGGGGGTCCTACGAGCAGTACTTC.

This clone appeared a few times. V usage is TRBV28 and J usage is TRBJ1-2; no definite D call. CDR3 length equals 13 residues. Germline V gene lookup returns CDR1 MDHEN and CDR2 SYDVKM. V lost 7 bases, J lost 2 bases, and 11 bases lay in between. The CDR3, as DNA: TGTGCCAGCATGCGTCAAAACAACTATGGCTACACCTTC. Translating it yields CASMRQNNYGYTF.

This chain links TRBV19 with TRBJ1-3; TRBD1 is a possible D gene (5 bases). Germline loops: CDR1 LNHDA, CDR2 SQIVND (reference sequence). V gave up 7 bases and J gave up 1 base, with 11 bases separating them. This CDR3 is 14 amino acids long. CDR3 bases: TGTGCCAGTACGGGGGGTGAATCTGGAAACACCATATATTTT. This gives the protein CASTGGESGNTIYF.

The chain carries TRBV11-3 and TRBJ2-5; D ambiguous. V dropped 1 base and J dropped 3 bases, with 9 bases sitting between them. From germline, CDR1 is SGHNT and CDR2 YENEEA. The CDR3 consists of 14 residues. CDR3 nucleotide sequence: TGTGCCAGCAGCTTAGCGCGGCCCGAAGAGACCCAGTACTTC. This gives the protein CASSLARPEETQYF. The complete variable domain, with remaining parts taken from reference TRBV11-3 and TRBJ2-5, reads EAGVVQSPRYKIIEKKQPVAFWCNPISGHNTLYWYLQNLGQGPELLIRYENEEAVDDSQLPKDRFSAERLKGVDSTLKIQPAELGDSAVYLCASSLARPEETQYFGPGTRLLVL.

The chain carries TRBV27 and TRBJ2-7; 7 positions agree with TRBD1. The ends lost 4 bases at V and 6 bases at J; junction bases unmatched: 9. The CDR3 contains 14 residues. Germline V gene data show CDR1 as MNHEY and CDR2 as SMNVEV (reference sequence). The CDR3 bases are TGTGCCAGCAGTTCCTGGACAGGAACGCGCGAGCAGTACTTC. This sequence encodes CASSSWTGTREQYF.

The V and J genes are TRBV28 and TRBJ2-5; TRBD2 matches 8 bases. The germline V gene has CDR1 MDHEN and CDR2 SYDVKM. The CDR3 length is 18 residues. V lost 5 bases to trimming and J lost 3 bases; unmatched junction nucleotides: 17. The CDR3 reads CASSHYPTGGGRKETQYF. CDR3 nucleotides: TGTGCCAGCAGTCATTATCCTACCGGGGGGGGACGAAAAGAGACCCAGTACTTC.

The rearrangement uses TRBV9 and TRBJ2-3; possibly TRBD1 for D (6 bases). The CDR3 sequence is 18 residues long. CDR1 is SGDLS and CDR2 is YYNGEE in the germline V gene. The V gene lost 7 bases and the J gene lost 7 bases, with 31 bases spanning the gap. In DNA, the CDR3 is TGTGCCAGCTCCACCGACAGGATCAGGTCAGGGATCCACAATACGCAGTATTTT. Its translation is CASSTDRIRSGIHNTQYF.

J is TRBJ2-7 and V is TRBV30, with 8 positions matching TRBD2. V gave up 5 bases and J gave up 4 bases; unmatched junction bases: 4. The CDR3 is made up of 12 amino acids. CDR1 is GTSNPN, CDR2 SVGIG, per germline (reference sequence). Here the CDR3 DNA reads TGTGCCTGGGAGCGGGAGCAATACGAGCAGTACTTC. It yields the protein CAWEREQYEQYF.